Sequencing of this TCR beta chain was carried out in a study of Tregs in tolerant kidney transplant recipients. This clone counts as medium-sized (0.01 to 0.1%) by frequency. The antigen is not known. Read coverage stops 3 residues before the CDR3 terminus; the germline J gene supplies the remainder. Profiling relied on immunoSEQ multiplex PCR, and the TCRdb table lists in-frame clones only, not all of them. Its table lists approximately 11,000 clones. Study-level findings and limits: Biological reproducibility was not directly addressed in this study.

The germline gives CDR1 LNHDA, CDR2 SQIVND (reference sequence). Trimming removed 2 bases at V and 7 bases at J, with 9 bases between. This CDR3 region has 13 residues. Recipients received nonmyeloablative bone marrow transplants from related graft donors, with transient mixed chimerism. CD4+CD25+CD127- Tregs, CD4+CD25- non-Tregs, CD4 and CD8 cells were sorted. The chain uses TRBV19 and TRBJ2-1; D perhaps matches TRBD2 (6 bases). The sequence derives from a human patient who received a combined kidney and bone marrow transplant. Part of the T cells may come from the graft donor. The specimen comprised CD8+ T cells from blood (PBMCs), sampled 24 months after the transplant. The CDR3 loop is CASSITGGNEQFF. The CDR3 DNA, read in part, is TGTGCCAGTAGTATAACCGGAGGGAATGAG.